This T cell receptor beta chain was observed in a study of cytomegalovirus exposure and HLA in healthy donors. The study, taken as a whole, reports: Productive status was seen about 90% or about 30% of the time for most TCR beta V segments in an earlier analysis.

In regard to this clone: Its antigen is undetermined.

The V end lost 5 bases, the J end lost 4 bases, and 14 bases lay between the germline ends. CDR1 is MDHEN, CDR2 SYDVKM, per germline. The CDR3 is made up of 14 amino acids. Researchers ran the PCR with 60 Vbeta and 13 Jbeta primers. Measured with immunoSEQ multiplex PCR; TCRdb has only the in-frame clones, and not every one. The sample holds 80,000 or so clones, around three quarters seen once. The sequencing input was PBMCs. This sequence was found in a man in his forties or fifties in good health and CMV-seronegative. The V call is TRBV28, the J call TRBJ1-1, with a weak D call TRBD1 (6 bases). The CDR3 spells CASSRTGWVTEAFF. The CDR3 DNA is TGTGCCAGCAGTCGTACAGGGTGGGTCACTGAAGCTTTCTTT.